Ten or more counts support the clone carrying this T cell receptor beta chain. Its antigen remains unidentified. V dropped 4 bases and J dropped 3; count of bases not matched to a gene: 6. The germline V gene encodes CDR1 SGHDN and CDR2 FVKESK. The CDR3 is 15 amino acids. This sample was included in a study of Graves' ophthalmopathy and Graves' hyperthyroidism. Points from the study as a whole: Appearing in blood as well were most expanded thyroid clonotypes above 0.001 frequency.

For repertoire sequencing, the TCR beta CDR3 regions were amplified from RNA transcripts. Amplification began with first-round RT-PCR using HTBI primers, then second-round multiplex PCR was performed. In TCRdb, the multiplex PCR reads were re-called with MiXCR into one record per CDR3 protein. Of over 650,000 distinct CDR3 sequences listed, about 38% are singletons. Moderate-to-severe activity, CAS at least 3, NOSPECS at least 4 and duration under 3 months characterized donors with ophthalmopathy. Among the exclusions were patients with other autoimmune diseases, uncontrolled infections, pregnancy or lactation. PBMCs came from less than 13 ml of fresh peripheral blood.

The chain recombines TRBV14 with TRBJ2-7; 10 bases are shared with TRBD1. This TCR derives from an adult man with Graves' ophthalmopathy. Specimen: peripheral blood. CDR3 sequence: CASSRTGTGDYEQYF. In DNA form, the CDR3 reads TGTGCCAGCAGCCGGACCGGGACAGGGGACTACGAGCAGTACTTC. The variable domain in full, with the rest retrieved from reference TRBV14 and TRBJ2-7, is EAGVTQFPSHSVIEKGQTVTLRCDPISGHDNLYWYRRVMGKEIKFLLHFVKESKQDESGMPNNRFLAERTGGTYSTLKVQPAELEDSGVYFCASSRTGTGDYEQYFGPGTRLTVT.